The 10 T cell receptor beta chains reported below all come from one sample, sequenced in a study of blood T cell repertoires in COVID-19. The table came from immunoSEQ multiplex PCR; TCRdb's copy has only in-frame clones and leaves some out. Of 99,000 or so clones listed, roughly 82% were seen once; the top ten hold 4% to 5.5%. Sample: peripheral blood. These receptors were taken from a man aged 60 to 75 with acute or convalescent COVID-19.

The sample holds one count of this clone. This sequence joins TRBV18 and TRBJ1-5; the D gene is possibly TRBD1 (6 bases). The CDR3 is 14 residues long. The germline V and J ends were trimmed by 3 bases and 7 bases, with 13 bases remaining between them. The germline V gene has CDR1 KGHSH and CDR2 LQKENI. The CDR3 coding sequence is TGTGCCAGCTCACCTAACAGGGTAGAACAGCCCCAGCATTTT. Amino acids: CASSPNRVEQPQHF.

Regarding this clone: Other DNA variants within this sample encode the same CDR3. This chain links TRBV6-5 with TRBJ2-7, with TRBD1 identical over 9 bases. The V and J ends lost 0 bases and 4 bases, in that order; junction bases with no gene match: 1. The germline CDR1 and CDR2 sequences are MNHEY and SVGAGI. The CDR3 length is 14 residues. CDR3 loop: CASSYSGQGYEQYF. DNA of the CDR3: TGTGCCAGCAGTTACTCGGGACAGGGTTACGAGCAGTACTTC.

The sample holds one count of this clone. The V call is TRBV28, the J call TRBJ2-7; the match to TRBD1 covers 7 bases. The CDR3 runs to 15 residues. With V trimmed by 4 bases and J by 0 bases, 6 bases remained unmatched. Germline V gene data show CDR1 as MDHEN and CDR2 as SYDVKM. This chain's CDR3 is CASSSTGTVSYEQYF. CDR3 sequence (DNA): TGTGCCAGCAGTTCCACCGGGACAGTCTCCTACGAGCAGTACTTC.

This clone appeared many times. This chain links TRBV30 with TRBJ1-4; D may be TRBD1 (5 bases). The CDR3 consists of 13 residues. The V gene's germline CDR1 is GTSNPN and CDR2 SVGIG (reference sequence). Trimming removed 2 bases at V and 6 bases at J, with 10 bases between. CDR3 protein: CAWSQGSYEKLFF. CDR3 bases: TGTGCCTGGAGTCAGGGTTCGTATGAAAAACTGTTTTTT.

The chain is built from TRBV19 and TRBJ1-5; D is unclear. CDR1 is LNHDA, CDR2 SQIVND, per germline (reference sequence). The CDR3 contains 14 residues. The V end lost 2 bases, the J end lost 4 bases, and 9 bases lay between the germline ends. The CDR3: CASSINGGNQPQHF. The CDR3 DNA reads TGTGCCAGTAGTATAAATGGCGGGAATCAGCCCCAGCATTTT.

In DNA form, the CDR3 reads TGCGCCAGCAGCCAACCCACTAGCGGGAGGGTCCGGGAGCAGTTCTTC. Amino acid sequence: CASSQPTSGRVREQFF. J is TRBJ2-1 and V is TRBV4-1; 13 bases agree with TRBD2. Looked up from germline, CDR1 is MGHRA and CDR2 is YSYEKL. The junction had 8 bases not matched to a gene; V was cut back by 2 bases and J by 10 bases. This CDR3 region has 16 residues.

This chain joins TRBV5-1 and TRBJ2-7; 7 bases line up with TRBD1. The junction had 5 bases not matched to a gene; V was cut back by 2 bases and J by 0 bases. The CDR3 totals 15 residues. Germline lookup yields CDR1 SGHRS and CDR2 YFSETQ. The CDR3 spells CASSLEGAGSYEQYF. The CDR3 nucleotides are TGCGCCAGCAGCTTAGAGGGGGCGGGCTCCTACGAGCAGTACTTC. Full variable domain (outside the CDR3, taken from reference TRBV5-1 and TRBJ2-7): KAGVTQTPRYLIKTRGQQVTLSCSPISGHRSVSWYQQTPGQGLQFLFEYFSETQRNKGNFPGRFSGRQFSNSRSEMNVSTLELGDSALYLCASSLEGAGSYEQYFGPGTRLTVT.

This clone showed up just a few times. This chain uses TRBV4-3 with TRBJ1-1; a possible D gene is TRBD1 (5 bases). Deletions cut 1 base from V and 5 bases from J, with 11 bases between. The CDR3 spans 14 residues. Germline CDR1 is LGHNA and CDR2 is YSLEER. The CDR3 here is CASSQGGERTEAFF. The CDR3 nucleotides read TGCGCCAGCAGCCAAGGGGGGGAGCGGACTGAAGCTTTCTTT.

The gene calls are TRBV12-3 or TRBV12-4 and TRBJ2-1; tentatively, D is TRBD1 (5 bases). Trimming left V 3 bases short and J 8 bases short, with 8 bases between. The CDR3 covers 12 residues. CDR3 in amino acids: CASSLSGYEQFF. Here the CDR3 DNA reads TGTGCCAGCAGTTTGTCAGGGTATGAGCAGTTCTTC.

The V call is TRBV28, the J call TRBJ2-3; the match to TRBD1 covers 8 bases. Germline CDR1 and CDR2: MDHEN and SYDVKM. There are 15 residues in the CDR3. The trim removed 3 bases at V and 5 bases at J, leaving 7 bases unmatched. CDR3 sequence (DNA): TGTGCCAGCAGTTTTGCGGGACAGGAACTAGATACGCAGTATTTT. Amino acid sequence: CASSFAGQELDTQYF.